This TCR beta chain stems from a study of somatic mutations in cytotoxic T cells in rheumatoid arthritis. Findings of the study overall: Researchers did not know the antigen targets of the expanded CD8+ clones. Each of about an eighth of the roughly 60 patients had a largest CD8+ clone that made up more than 20% of CD8+ cells.

Libraries were prepared by immunoSEQ multiplex PCR; TCRdb keeps only in-frame clonotypes and omits some of them. Among around 15,000 clones, over 70% were seen once, and the ten largest hold 25% to 30%. This clone has a handful of counts. Its antigen remains unidentified. V lost 7 bases and J 6 bases, leaving 21 bases between the germline ends. Germline V lookup: CDR1 MNHNY, CDR2 SVGAGI (reference sequence). The CDR3 is 15 amino acids. J is TRBJ1-1 and V is TRBV6-6; D not certain. The source material was CD8+ T cells sorted from blood. The sequence was collected from an adult with rheumatoid arthritis. The CDR3 bases are TGTGCCAGCACCCCGTCAAGGCCGGGTTCCGCTGAAGCTTTCTTT. The encoded protein is CASTPSRPGSAEAFF.